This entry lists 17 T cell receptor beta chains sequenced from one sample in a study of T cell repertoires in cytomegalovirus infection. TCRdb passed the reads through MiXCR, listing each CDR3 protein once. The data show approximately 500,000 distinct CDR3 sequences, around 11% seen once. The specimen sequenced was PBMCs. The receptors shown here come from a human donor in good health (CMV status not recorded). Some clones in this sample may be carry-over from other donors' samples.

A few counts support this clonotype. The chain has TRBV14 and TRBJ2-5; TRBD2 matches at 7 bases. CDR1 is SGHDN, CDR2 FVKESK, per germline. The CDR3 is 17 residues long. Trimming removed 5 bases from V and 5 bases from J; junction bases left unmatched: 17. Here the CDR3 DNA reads TGTGCCAGCAGCACCTGGACTAGAAGCGCCCTCGGGGAGACCCAGTACTTC. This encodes CASSTWTRSALGETQYF. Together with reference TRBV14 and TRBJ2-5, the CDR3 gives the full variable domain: EAGVTQFPSHSVIEKGQTVTLRCDPISGHDNLYWYRRVMGKEIKFLLHFVKESKQDESGMPNNRFLAERTGGTYSTLKVQPAELEDSGVYFCASSTWTRSALGETQYFGPGTRLLVL.

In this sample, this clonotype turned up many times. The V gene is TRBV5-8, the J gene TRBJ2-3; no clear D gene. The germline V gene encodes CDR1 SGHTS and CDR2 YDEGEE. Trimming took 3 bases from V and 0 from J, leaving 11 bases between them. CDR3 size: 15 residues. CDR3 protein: CASSSEPPSTDTQYF. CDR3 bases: TGTGCCAGCAGCTCCGAACCCCCTAGCACAGATACGCAGTATTTT.

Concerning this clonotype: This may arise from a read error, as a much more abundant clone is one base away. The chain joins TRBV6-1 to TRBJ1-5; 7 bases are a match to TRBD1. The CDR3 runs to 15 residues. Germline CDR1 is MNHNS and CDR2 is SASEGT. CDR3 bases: TGTGTCAGCAGTGAAGGGGGCAGGGTCAATCAGCCCCAGCATTTT. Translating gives CVSSEGGRVNQPQHF.

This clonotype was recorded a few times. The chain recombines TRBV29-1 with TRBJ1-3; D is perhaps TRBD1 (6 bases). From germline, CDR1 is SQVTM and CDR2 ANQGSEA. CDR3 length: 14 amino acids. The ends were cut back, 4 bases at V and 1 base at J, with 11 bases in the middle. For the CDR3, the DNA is TGCAGCGTTGCCCCCCAGGGGTCTGGAAACACCATATATTTT. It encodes CSVAPQGSGNTIYF.

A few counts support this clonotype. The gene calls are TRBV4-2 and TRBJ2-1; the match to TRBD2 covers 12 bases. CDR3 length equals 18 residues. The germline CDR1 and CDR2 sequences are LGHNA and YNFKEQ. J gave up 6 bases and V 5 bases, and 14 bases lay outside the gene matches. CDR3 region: CASSARGLAGGPFNEQFF. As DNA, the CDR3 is TGTGCCAGCAGCGCTAGGGGCCTAGCGGGAGGGCCCTTCAATGAGCAGTTCTTC.

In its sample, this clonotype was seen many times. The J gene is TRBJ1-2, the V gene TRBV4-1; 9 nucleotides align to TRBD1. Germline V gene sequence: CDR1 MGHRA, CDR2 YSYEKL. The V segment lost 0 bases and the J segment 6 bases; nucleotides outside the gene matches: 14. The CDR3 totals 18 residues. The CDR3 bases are TGCGCCAGCAGCCAAGATGGAATTACAGGGGGCGACTCCCATGGCTACACCTTC. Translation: CASSQDGITGGDSHGYTF.

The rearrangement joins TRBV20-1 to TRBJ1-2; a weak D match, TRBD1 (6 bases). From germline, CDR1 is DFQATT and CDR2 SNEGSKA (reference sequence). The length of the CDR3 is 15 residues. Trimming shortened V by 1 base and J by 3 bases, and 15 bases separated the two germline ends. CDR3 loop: CSARVRGAEDYGYTF. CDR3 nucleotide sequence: TGCAGTGCTAGAGTGCGGGGGGCAGAGGACTATGGCTACACCTTC.

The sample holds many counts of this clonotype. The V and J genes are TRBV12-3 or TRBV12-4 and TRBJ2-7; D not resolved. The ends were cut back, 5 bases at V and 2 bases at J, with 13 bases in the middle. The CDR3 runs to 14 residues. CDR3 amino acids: CASSRRASAYEQYF. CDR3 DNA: TGTGCCAGCAGTAGAAGGGCTTCCGCCTACGAGCAGTACTTC.

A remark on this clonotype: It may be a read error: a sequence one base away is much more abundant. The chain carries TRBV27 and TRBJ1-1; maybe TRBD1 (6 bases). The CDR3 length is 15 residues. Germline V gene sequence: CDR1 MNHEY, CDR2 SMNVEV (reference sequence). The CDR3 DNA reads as TGTGCCAGCAGTTGGGGGGCCCAAGGGAACACTGAAGCTATCTTT. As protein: CASSWGAQGNTEAIF.

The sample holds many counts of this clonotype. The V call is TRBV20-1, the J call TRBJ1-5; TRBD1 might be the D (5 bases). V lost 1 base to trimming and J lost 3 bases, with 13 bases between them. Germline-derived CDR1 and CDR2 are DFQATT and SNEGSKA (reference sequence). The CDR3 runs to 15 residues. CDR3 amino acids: CSARVTDRDNQPQHF. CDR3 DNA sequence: TGCAGTGCTAGAGTTACTGACAGAGACAATCAGCCCCAGCATTTT.

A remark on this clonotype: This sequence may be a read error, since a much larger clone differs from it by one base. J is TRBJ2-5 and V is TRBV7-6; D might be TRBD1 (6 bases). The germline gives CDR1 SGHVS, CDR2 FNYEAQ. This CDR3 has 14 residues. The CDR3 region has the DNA TGTGCCAGCAGCTTATCGGACAGTCAAGAGACCAAGTACTTC. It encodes CASSLSDSQETKYF.

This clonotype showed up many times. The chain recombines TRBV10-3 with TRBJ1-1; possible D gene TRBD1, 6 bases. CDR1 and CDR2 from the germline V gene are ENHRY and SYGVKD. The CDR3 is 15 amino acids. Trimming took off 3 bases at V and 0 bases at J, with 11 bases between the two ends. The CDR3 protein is CAISEQGSMNTEAFF. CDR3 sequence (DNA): TGTGCCATCAGTGAACAGGGCTCAATGAACACTGAAGCTTTCTTT.

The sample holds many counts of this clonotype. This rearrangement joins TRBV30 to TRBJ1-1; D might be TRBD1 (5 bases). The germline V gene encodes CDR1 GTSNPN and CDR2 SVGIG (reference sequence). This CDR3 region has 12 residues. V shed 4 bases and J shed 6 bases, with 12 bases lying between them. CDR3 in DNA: TGTGCCTGGACAGGGTTTGAGGCTGAAGCTTTCTTT. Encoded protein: CAWTGFEAEAFF.

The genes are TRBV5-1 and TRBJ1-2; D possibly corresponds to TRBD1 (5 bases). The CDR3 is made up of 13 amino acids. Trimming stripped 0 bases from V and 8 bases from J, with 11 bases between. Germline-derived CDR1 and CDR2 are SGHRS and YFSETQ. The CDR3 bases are TGCGCCAGCAGCTTGGATACAGGACGGGGCTACACCTTC. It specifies CASSLDTGRGYTF.

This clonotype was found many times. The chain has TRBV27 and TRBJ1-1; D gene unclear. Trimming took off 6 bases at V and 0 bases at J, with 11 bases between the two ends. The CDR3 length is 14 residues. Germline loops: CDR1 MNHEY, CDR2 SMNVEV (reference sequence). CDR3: CASSPRVMNTEAFF. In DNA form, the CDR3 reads TGTGCCAGCAGCCCCCGGGTCATGAACACTGAAGCTTTCTTT.

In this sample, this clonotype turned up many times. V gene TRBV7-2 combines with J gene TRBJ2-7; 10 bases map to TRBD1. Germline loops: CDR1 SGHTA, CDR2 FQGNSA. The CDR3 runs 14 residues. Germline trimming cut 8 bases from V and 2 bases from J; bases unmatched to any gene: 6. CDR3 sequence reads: CASRTGTGAYEQYF. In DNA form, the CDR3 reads TGTGCCAGCCGTACCGGGACAGGGGCCTACGAGCAGTACTTC.

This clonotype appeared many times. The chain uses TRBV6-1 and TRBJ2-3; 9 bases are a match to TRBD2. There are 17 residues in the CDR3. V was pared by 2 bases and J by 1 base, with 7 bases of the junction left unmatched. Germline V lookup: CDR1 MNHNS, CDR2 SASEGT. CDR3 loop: CASSEMAGGLGTDTQYF. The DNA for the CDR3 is TGTGCCAGCAGTGAAATGGCGGGGGGGCTGGGCACAGATACGCAGTATTTT.